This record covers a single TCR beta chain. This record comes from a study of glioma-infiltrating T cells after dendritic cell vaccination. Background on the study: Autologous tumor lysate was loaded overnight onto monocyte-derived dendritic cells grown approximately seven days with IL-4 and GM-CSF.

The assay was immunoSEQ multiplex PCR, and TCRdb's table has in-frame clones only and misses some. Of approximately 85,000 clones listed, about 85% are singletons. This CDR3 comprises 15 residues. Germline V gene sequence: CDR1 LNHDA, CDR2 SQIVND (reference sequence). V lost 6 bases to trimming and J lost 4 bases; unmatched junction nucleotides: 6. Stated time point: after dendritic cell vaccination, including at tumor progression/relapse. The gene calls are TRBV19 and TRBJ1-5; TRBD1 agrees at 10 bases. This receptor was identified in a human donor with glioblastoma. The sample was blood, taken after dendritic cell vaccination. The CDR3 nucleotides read TGTGCCAGTAGCATCGACAGGGGGCCTAATCAGCCCCAGCATTTT. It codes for CASSIDRGPNQPQHF.